These T cell receptor beta chains were read from a single sample in a study of Tregs in tolerant kidney transplant recipients. Libraries were prepared by immunoSEQ multiplex PCR; TCRdb keeps only in-frame clonotypes and omits some of them. The sample has about 77,000 clones; nearly 98% are singletons. The material sequenced was CD4+ T cells from blood, taken before the transplant. The receptors here all came from a human donor who received a combined kidney and bone marrow transplant. The CDR3 runs from the conserved cysteine through the conserved F or W. The D gene is left open where the match is weak. The size field is filled for only some rows; it gives once, few, many or a size class.

D,size,V,CDR3
TRBD2,-,TRBV9,CASSPTSGGATDTQYF
-,-,TRBV14,CASSALGVFNEQFF
-,-,TRBV5-1,CASSLDPGGNTEAFF
-,-,TRBV7-9,CASSLASGNSYEQYF
-,-,TRBV2,CASSGDTSGEKLFF
-,-,TRBV29-1,CSVQGSGQPQHF
TRBD2,-,TRBV11-3,CASSLVLAGVDNEQFF
-,-,TRBV29-1,CSARSQETQYF
-,-,TRBV12-2,CASRLGDRGRGGYTF
-,once,TRBV4-3,CASSHLRFSGNTIYF
-,-,TRBV2,CANDKQGTGYGYTF
-,-,TRBV19,CASSQGTSGYGYTF
TRBD1,-,TRBV5-1,CASSTGTGSSYEQYF
-,-,TRBV1,CTSSQVPGFRRGGTDTQYF
-,-,TRBV4-1,CASSHLGGSGQPQHF
-,once,TRBV7-7,CASSLGTVGTDTQYF
TRBD1,-,TRBV2,CASSLTGENTEAFF
-,-,TRBV27,CASSLTRASQPQHF
-,-,TRBV21-1,CASSKVETGGSGGNTIYF
TRBD2,few,TRBV5-4,CASSLTSGGYNEQFF
-,-,TRBV4-2,CASSQDRGARQETQYF
TRBD1,-,TRBV4-2,CASSQDGQGNQPQHF
-,once,TRBV7-8,CASSLFSKNTEAFF
-,once,TRBV18,CASSPQGQGFTEAFF
-,-,TRBV7-9,CASSLFEGAGELFF
-,-,TRBV7-9,CASSLGQRTLGTGELFF
-,-,TRBV27,CASSSPGRGRRELYEQYF
TRBD1,-,TRBV19,CASRDRGSTQYF
-,-,TRBV7-9,CASSLASDGNGYTF